Below are 5 T cell receptor beta chains sequenced from a single sample in a study of T cell responses to AZD1222 COVID-19 vaccine (dated by TCRdb to about 2021). Library preparation employed the immunoSEQ multiplex PCR assay. The clones in this table, taken by TCRdb from immuneACCESS, are in-frame only. Not every clone is retained; where verified, under half of the shortfall comes from an unresolved V gene, and the cause of the rest is unknown. Here the sample has about 100,000 clones; approximately 88% occur a single time. The ten largest clones capture about 7% of the sample. The label giving this sample's time point can be read as: baseline before first vaccination. The sequenced sample was peripheral blood, obtained on day 0 of AZD1222 vaccination. These receptors all come from an adult in good health.

This clone came up a few times. This sequence joins TRBV18 and TRBJ2-3; no reliable D call. Germline lookup yields CDR1 KGHSH and CDR2 LQKENI. V lost 1 base and J lost 0, with 8 bases in between. The CDR3 is 15 amino acids. The CDR3 loop is CASSPQSTSTDTQYF. The CDR3 coding sequence is TGTGCCAGCTCACCACAGAGCACTAGCACAGATACGCAGTATTTT.

DNA of the CDR3: TGTGCCAGCAGTTCCGGGACGCTGTTTTTT. It translates to CASSSGTLFF. This sequence joins TRBV6-5 and TRBJ1-4; tentatively, D is TRBD1 (5 bases). The CDR3 is 10 amino acids. The germline CDR1 and CDR2 sequences are MNHEY and SVGAGI. Trimming stripped 4 bases from V and 14 bases from J, with 8 bases between.

The chain uses TRBV3-1 (or the pseudogene TRBV3-2) and TRBJ2-2, with TRBD2 matching 14 bases. This CDR3 spans 18 amino acids. CDR1 LGHDT and CDR2 YNNKEL come from the germline V gene (reference sequence). V shed 3 bases, J shed 6 bases, and the junction held 9 bases outside the gene matches. The CDR3 DNA reads as TGTGCCAGCAGCCATGGGACTAGCGGGAGAAGGAGGGCCGGGGAGCTGTTTTTT. This gives the protein CASSHGTSGRRRAGELFF.

The chain has TRBV12-3 or TRBV12-4 and TRBJ2-7; D is uncertain. Trimming took 2 bases from V and 4 from J, leaving 6 bases between them. The length of the CDR3 is 12 residues. CDR3 in amino acids: CASSLLGYEQYF. CDR3 DNA: TGTGCCAGCAGTTTATTGGGTTACGAGCAGTACTTC.

The rearrangement uses TRBV28 and TRBJ1-1; no clear D. Germline-derived CDR1 and CDR2 are MDHEN and SYDVKM. The ends were cut back, 6 bases at V and 10 bases at J, with 12 bases in the middle. The CDR3 length is 11 residues. CDR3 bases: TGTGCCAGCAGCCGTAGGTGGGGAGCTTTCTTT. This translates into CASSRRWGAFF.